The clone carrying this T cell receptor (beta chain) was recorded only once. Measured with immunoSEQ multiplex PCR; TCRdb has only the in-frame clones, and not every one. Found here are some 21,000 clones, 85% of them singletons; the top ten hold 38%. Germline assignment: CDR1 MNHEY and CDR2 SVGAGI. Trimming removed 7 bases at V and 0 bases at J, with 15 bases between. The CDR3 covers 15 residues. The source of the sample is a study of control samples from healthy donors and cancer patients. The V gene is TRBV6-5, the J gene TRBJ1-2, with D unresolved. Material: PBMCs. The clonotype was recovered from a man aged 55 to 70 with head and neck cancer. CDR3: CASTERMGSNYGYTF. CDR3 coding DNA: TGTGCCAGCACCGAAAGGATGGGTTCTAACTATGGCTACACCTTC.